This T cell receptor beta chain stems from a study of cytomegalovirus exposure and HLA in healthy donors. Overall study: A prior analysis found more than 90 million unique TCR beta sequences from approximately 200 million T cells. Unique TCRs numbering around 80 million, obtained from HLA-typed donors, made up an early data release. There were 350 to 450 genotyped donors. Of these, 81% fell in the genetic ancestry cluster associated with self-reported Caucasian donors.

Study-wide points: In vitro confirmation showed a few CMV-associated chains to be CMV antigen specific.

Germline V gene lookup returns CDR1 MNHEY and CDR2 SMNVEV (reference sequence). V was shortened by 6 bases and J by 10 bases, with 12 bases between the two germline ends. The CDR3 is made up of 11 amino acids. A remark on this clone: Its antigen is still unknown.

The study ran its PCR with 60 Vbeta and 13 Jbeta primers. The table came from immunoSEQ multiplex PCR; TCRdb's copy has only in-frame clones and leaves some out. The table lists about 130,000 clones, about 76% of them singletons. The source material was PBMCs. V and J are TRBV27 and TRBJ1-1, with D maybe TRBD1 (5 bases). The clonotype was recovered from a man aged 18 to 30 in good health and CMV-seronegative. This chain's CDR3 is CASRGDSGAFF. As DNA, the CDR3 is TGTGCCAGCAGAGGGGACTCGGGAGCTTTCTTT.